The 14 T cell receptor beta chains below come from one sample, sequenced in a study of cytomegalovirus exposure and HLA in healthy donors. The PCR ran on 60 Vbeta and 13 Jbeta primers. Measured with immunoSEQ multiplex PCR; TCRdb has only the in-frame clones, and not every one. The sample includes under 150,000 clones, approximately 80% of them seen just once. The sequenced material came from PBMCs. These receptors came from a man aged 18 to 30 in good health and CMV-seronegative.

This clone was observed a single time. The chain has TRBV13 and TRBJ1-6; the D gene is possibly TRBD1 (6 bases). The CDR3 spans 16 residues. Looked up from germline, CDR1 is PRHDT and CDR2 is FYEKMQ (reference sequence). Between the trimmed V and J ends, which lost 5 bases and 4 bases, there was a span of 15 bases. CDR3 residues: CASSPRGAGYNSPLHF. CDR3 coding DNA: TGTGCCAGCAGCCCACGGGGGGCTGGGTATAATTCACCCCTCCACTTT. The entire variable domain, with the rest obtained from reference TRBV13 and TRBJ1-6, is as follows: AAGVIQSPRHLIKEKRETATLKCYPIPRHDTVYWYQQGPGQDPQFLISFYEKMQSDKGSIPDRFSAQQFSDYHSELNMSSLELGDSALYFCASSPRGAGYNSPLHFGNGTRLTVT.

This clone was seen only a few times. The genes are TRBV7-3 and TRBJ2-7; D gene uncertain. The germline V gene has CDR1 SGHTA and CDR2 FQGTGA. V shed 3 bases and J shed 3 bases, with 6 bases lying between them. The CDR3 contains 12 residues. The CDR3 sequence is CASSLSGYEQYF. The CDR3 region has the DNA TGTGCCAGCAGCTTGTCCGGCTACGAGCAGTACTTC.

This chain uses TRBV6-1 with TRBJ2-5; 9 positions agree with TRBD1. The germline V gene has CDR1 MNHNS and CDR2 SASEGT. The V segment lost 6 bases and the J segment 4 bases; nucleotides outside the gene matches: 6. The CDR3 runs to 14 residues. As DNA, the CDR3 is TGTGCCAGCAGCCCGACAGGGGGGATAGAGACCCAGTACTTC. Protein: CASSPTGGIETQYF.

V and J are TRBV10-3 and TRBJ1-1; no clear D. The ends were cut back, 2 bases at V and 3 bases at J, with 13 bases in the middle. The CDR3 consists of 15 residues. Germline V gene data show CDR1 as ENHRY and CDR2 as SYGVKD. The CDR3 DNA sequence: TGTGCCATCAGTGAGAGGGAGGGTTCCCACACTGAAGCTTTCTTT. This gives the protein CAISEREGSHTEAFF.

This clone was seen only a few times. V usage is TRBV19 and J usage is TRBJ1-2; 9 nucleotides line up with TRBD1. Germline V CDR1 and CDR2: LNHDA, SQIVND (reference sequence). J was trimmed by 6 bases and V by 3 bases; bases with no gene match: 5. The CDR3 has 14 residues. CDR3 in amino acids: CASSIATGGDGYTF. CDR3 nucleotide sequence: TGTGCCAGTAGTATCGCGACAGGGGGGGATGGCTACACCTTC.

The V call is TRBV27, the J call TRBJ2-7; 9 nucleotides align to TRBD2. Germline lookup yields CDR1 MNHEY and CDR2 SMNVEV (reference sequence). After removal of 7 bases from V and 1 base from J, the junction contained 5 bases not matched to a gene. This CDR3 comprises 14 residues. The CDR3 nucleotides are TGTGCCAGCAATCTAGCGGGGAGTTCCTACGAGCAGTACTTC. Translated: CASNLAGSSYEQYF.

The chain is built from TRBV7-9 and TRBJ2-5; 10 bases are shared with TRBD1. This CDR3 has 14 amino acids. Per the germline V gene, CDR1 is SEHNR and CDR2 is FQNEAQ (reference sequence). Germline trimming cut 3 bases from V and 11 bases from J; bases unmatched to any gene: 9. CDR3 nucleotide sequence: TGTGCCAGCAGCTTTTCCGGGACAGGGGTTGAGCAGTACTTC. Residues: CASSFSGTGVEQYF. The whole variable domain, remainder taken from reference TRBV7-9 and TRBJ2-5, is DTGVSQNPRHKITKRGQNVTFRCDPISEHNRLYWYRQTLGQGPEFLTYFQNEAQLEKSRLLSDRFSAERPKGSFSTLEIQRTEQGDSAMYLCASSFSGTGVEQYFGPGTRLLVL.

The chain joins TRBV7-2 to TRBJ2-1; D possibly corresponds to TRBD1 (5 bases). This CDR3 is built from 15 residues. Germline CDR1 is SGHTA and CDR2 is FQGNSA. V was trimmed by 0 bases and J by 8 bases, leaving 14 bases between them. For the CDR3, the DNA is TGTGCCAGCAGCTTAGCCAGAACAGGACGGGATGAGCAGTTCTTC. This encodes CASSLARTGRDEQFF.

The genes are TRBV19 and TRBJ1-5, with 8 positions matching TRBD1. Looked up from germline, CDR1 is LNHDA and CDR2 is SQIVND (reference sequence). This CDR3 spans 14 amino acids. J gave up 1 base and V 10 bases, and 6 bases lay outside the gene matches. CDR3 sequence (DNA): TGTGCCACCAGACAGGGGCCAAGCAATCAGCCCCAGCATTTT. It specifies CATRQGPSNQPQHF.

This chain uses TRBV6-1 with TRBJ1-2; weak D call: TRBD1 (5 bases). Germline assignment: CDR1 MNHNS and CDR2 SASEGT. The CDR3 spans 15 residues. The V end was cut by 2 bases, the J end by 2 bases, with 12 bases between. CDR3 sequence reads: CASSEMGGGNYGYTF. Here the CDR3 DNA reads TGTGCCAGCAGTGAAATGGGGGGAGGCAACTATGGCTACACCTTC.

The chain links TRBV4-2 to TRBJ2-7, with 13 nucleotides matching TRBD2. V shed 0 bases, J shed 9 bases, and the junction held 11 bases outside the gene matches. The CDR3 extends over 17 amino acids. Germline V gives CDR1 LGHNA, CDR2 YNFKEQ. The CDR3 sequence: CASSQDSWTSGGSLQYF. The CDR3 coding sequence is TGTGCCAGCAGCCAAGATAGCTGGACTAGCGGGGGCTCTTTGCAGTACTTC.

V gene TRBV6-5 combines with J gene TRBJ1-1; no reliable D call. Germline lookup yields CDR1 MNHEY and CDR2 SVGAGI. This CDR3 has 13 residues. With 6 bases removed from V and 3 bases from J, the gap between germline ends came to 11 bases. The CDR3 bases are TGTGCCAGCAGCCGACGGGGAGACACTGAAGCTTTCTTT. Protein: CASSRRGDTEAFF.

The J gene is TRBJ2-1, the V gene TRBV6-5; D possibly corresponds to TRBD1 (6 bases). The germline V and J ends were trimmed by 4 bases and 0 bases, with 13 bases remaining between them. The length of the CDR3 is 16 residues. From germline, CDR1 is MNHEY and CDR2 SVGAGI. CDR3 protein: CASSFISRGSYNEQFF. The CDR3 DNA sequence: TGTGCCAGCAGTTTTATCTCCAGGGGCTCCTACAATGAGCAGTTCTTC.

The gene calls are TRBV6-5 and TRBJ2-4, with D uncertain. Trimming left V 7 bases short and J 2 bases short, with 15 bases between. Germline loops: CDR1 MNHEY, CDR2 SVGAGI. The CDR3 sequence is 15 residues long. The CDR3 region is CASMMSGRTKNIQYF. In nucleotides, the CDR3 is TGTGCCAGCATGATGTCCGGCAGGACCAAAAACATTCAGTACTTC.